This TCR beta chain was sequenced in a study of identical twins. Using its own MiXCR run on the 5' RACE reads, TCRdb lists one record per CDR3 protein. The table has approximately 700,000 distinct CDR3 sequences, approximately 18% seen once. Notes on the study in general: Out-of-frame alpha sequences common to twins exhibited a surplus of low generation probability.

This CDR3 contains 11 residues. Trimming took 5 bases from V and 14 from J, leaving 13 bases between them. Per the germline V gene, CDR1 is SGHTA and CDR2 is FQGNSA. This clonotype was observed a few times. Antigen: not known. This sample was shared with a second study, whose subject was T cells expressing NK-cell markers. That report notes: According to the study, TCR beta repertoires originated from sorted CD3+CD56+NKG2C+, CD3+CD56+NKG2C- and CD3+CD56-NKG2C+ T cells. Just one sequenced donor of eight was HCMV-seronegative, while seven were seropositive. The share of CD8+ T cells held by dominant NKG2C+ clonotypes was 1.0-7.0% in over 5 donors.

V gene TRBV7-2 combines with J gene TRBJ2-1; D is unclear. Sample: PBMCs. This receptor was obtained from a woman aged 18 to 35 in good health. The CDR3 DNA sequence: TGTGCCAGCAGCCGTGGGCCCCCCGAGTTCTTC. It yields the protein CASSRGPPEFF.